The next 21 T cell receptor beta chains were all read from a single sample in a study of shared clonotypes between healthy human individuals. Positively selected for CCR7, the CD45RO-negative cells used as naive CD8 cells excluded terminally differentiated effector memory CD45RA+ cells. Assay used: immunoSEQ multiplex PCR; TCRdb lists only in-frame clones, some missing. The sample shows 1.5 million to 2.5 million clones, about 95% of them seen only once. The sample taken for sequencing was naive CD8+ T cells sorted from blood. The source of these receptors is a man aged 18 to 29 in good health.

This rearrangement joins TRBV10-3 to TRBJ1-5; 9 bases fit TRBD1. The CDR3 has 15 residues. Germline-derived CDR1 and CDR2 are ENHRY and SYGVKD. V dropped 1 base and J dropped 5; count of bases not matched to a gene: 3. DNA of the CDR3: TGTGCCATCAGTGAGTGGGGACAGGGTTATCAGCCCCAGCATTTT. Its protein product is CAISEWGQGYQPQHF.

The genes are TRBV30 and TRBJ2-1, with 7 nucleotides matching TRBD2. Germline values: CDR1 GTSNPN, CDR2 SVGIG (reference sequence). J was trimmed by 6 bases and V by 5 bases; bases with no gene match: 13. This CDR3 spans 15 amino acids. This CDR3 is CAWAPVGGSFNEQFF. The CDR3 coding sequence is TGTGCCTGGGCCCCGGTCGGCGGGAGCTTCAATGAGCAGTTCTTC.

The chain combines TRBV5-4 with TRBJ2-2, with 7 positions matching TRBD1. With V trimmed by 2 bases and J by 0 bases, 1 base remained unmatched. Germline V gives CDR1 SGHNT, CDR2 YYREEE (reference sequence). This CDR3 comprises 15 residues. The CDR3 DNA sequence: TGTGCCAGCAGCTTTACAGGGGCGAACACCGGGGAGCTGTTTTTT. Translating gives CASSFTGANTGELFF.

A remark on this clone: This same CDR3 is encoded by further DNA sequences in the sample. The chain's CDR3 is CASSLVTNTEAFF. The CDR3, as DNA: TGTGCCAGCAGTTTGGTAACGAACACTGAAGCTTTCTTT. V gene TRBV27 combines with J gene TRBJ1-1; D is unresolved. Germline CDR1 MNHEY, CDR2 SMNVEV (reference sequence). Trimming stripped 3 bases from V and 1 base from J, with 6 bases between. This CDR3 is 13 amino acids long.

Note on this clone: Other DNA sequences in this specimen translate into the identical CDR3. CDR3 bases: TGTGCCAGCAGCTTAGGCACCAGCACTGAAGCTTTCTTT. This encodes CASSLGTSTEAFF. This rearrangement joins TRBV7-9 to TRBJ1-1; D not resolved. CDR3 size: 13 residues. Trimming cost V 1 base and J 4 bases, with 7 bases left between them. Germline loops: CDR1 SEHNR, CDR2 FQNEAQ (reference sequence). The complete variable domain, with remaining parts taken from reference TRBV7-9 and TRBJ1-1, reads DTGVSQNPRHKITKRGQNVTFRCDPISEHNRLYWYRQTLGQGPEFLTYFQNEAQLEKSRLLSDRFSAERPKGSFSTLEIQRTEQGDSAMYLCASSLGTSTEAFFGQGTRLTVV.

The chain uses TRBV7-8 and TRBJ1-3; unclear D gene. V lost 1 base, J lost 0 bases, and 13 bases lay in between. The CDR3 consists of 17 residues. Germline loops: CDR1 SGHVS, CDR2 FQNEAQ. Here the CDR3 reads CASSLGYGLISGNTIYF. Here the CDR3 DNA reads TGTGCCAGCAGCTTAGGGTATGGACTGATCTCTGGAAACACCATATATTTT.

Regarding this clone: Other DNA sequences in this sample translate to the same CDR3. CDR3 DNA: TGTGCCAGCAGTTTAGAGCGGGACTACAATGAGCAGTTCTTC. Its protein product is CASSLERDYNEQFF. This rearrangement joins TRBV27 to TRBJ2-1; 7 positions match TRBD2. The CDR3 totals 14 residues. The germline V gene has CDR1 MNHEY and CDR2 SMNVEV (reference sequence). V was pared by 2 bases and J by 3 bases, with 1 base of the junction left unmatched.

The V gene is TRBV7-2, the J gene TRBJ1-2; 8 bases fit TRBD1. This CDR3 comprises 18 residues. Trimming removed 2 bases from V and 0 bases from J; junction bases left unmatched: 11. The germline CDR1 and CDR2 sequences are SGHTA and FQGNSA. The CDR3, as DNA: TGTGCCAGCAGCTTACCTAGACAGGGGTTTATAACTAACTATGGCTACACCTTC. Protein sequence: CASSLPRQGFITNYGYTF.

This sequence joins TRBV27 and TRBJ1-2, with a tentative D call TRBD1 (6 bases). This CDR3 is built from 14 residues. The V end was cut by 3 bases, the J end by 4 bases, with 12 bases between. Germline values: CDR1 MNHEY, CDR2 SMNVEV (reference sequence). CDR3 residues: CASSFKGRGYGYTF. CDR3 coding DNA: TGTGCCAGCAGTTTTAAAGGCAGGGGCTATGGCTACACCTTC.

This rearrangement joins TRBV11-2 to TRBJ2-1; 14 nucleotides align to TRBD2. V trimming: 1 base; J trimming: 9 bases; junction bases outside the gene matches: 2. The CDR3 spans 15 residues. CDR1 and CDR2 (germline): SGHAT, FQNNGV. The CDR3 region has the DNA TGTGCCAGCAGCTTAGGACTAGCGGGGGGGCCTGAGCAGTTCTTC. Translation: CASSLGLAGGPEQFF.

The chain joins TRBV28 to TRBJ1-4; D gene unclear. With 1 base removed from V and 0 bases from J, the gap between germline ends came to 15 bases. The CDR3 spans 18 residues. Germline CDR1 and CDR2: MDHEN and SYDVKM. The CDR3: CASSLYPLVGTTNEKLFF. The CDR3 DNA sequence: TGTGCCAGCAGTTTATATCCCCTTGTTGGAACAACTAATGAAAAACTGTTTTTT.

The chain is built from TRBV7-9 and TRBJ2-7; a possible D gene is TRBD2 (6 bases). The CDR3 has 14 amino acids. V was pared by 5 bases and J by 5 bases, with 16 bases between. CDR1 is SEHNR, CDR2 FQNEAQ, per germline (reference sequence). CDR3 residues: CASSPMGGGHEQYF. The CDR3 DNA reads as TGTGCCAGCAGCCCGATGGGGGGAGGCCACGAGCAGTACTTC.

This clone occurred once. The rearrangement uses TRBV6-6 and TRBJ1-5, with a weak D call TRBD1 (5 bases). The CDR3 spans 15 residues. The V gene's germline CDR1 is MNHNY and CDR2 SVGAGI (reference sequence). Trimming took 2 bases from V and 5 from J, leaving 13 bases between them. The CDR3 nucleotides are TGTGCCAGCAGTTACCTTATCCGAGGGGATCAGCCCCAGCATTTT. It is translated as CASSYLIRGDQPQHF.

The chain recombines TRBV14 with TRBJ1-1; a possible D gene is TRBD1 (6 bases). V was trimmed by 4 bases and J by 3 bases, leaving 12 bases between them. Germline lookup yields CDR1 SGHDN and CDR2 FVKESK. CDR3 length equals 14 residues. The CDR3 protein is CASSLGQTYTEAFF. CDR3 DNA sequence: TGTGCCAGCAGCCTTGGACAGACTTACACTGAAGCTTTCTTT. Looking up the rest from reference TRBV14 and TRBJ1-1 gives the full variable domain: EAGVTQFPSHSVIEKGQTVTLRCDPISGHDNLYWYRRVMGKEIKFLLHFVKESKQDESGMPNNRFLAERTGGTYSTLKVQPAELEDSGVYFCASSLGQTYTEAFFGQGTRLTVV.

The chain recombines TRBV7-9 with TRBJ2-7, with 7 bases aligning to TRBD2. The germline gives CDR1 SEHNR, CDR2 FQNEAQ (reference sequence). V shed 5 bases, J shed 2 bases, and the junction held 12 bases outside the gene matches. The CDR3 is made up of 16 amino acids. DNA of the CDR3: TGTGCCAGCAGCGGGTCCCTTCTAGCGGCACCCTACGAGCAGTACTTC. This gives the protein CASSGSLLAAPYEQYF.

The rearrangement links TRBV27 to TRBJ2-7; D is unclear. Trimming removed 6 bases at V and 0 bases at J, with 12 bases between. The CDR3 covers 14 residues. Germline assignment: CDR1 MNHEY and CDR2 SMNVEV (reference sequence). The CDR3 protein is CASSPPRGSYEQYF. The CDR3 DNA reads TGTGCCAGCAGCCCCCCCCGTGGCTCCTACGAGCAGTACTTC.

J is TRBJ1-2 and V is TRBV19, with TRBD1 identical over 9 bases. The CDR3 is made up of 14 amino acids. J gave up 4 bases and V 8 bases, and 8 bases lay outside the gene matches. Germline V gene lookup returns CDR1 LNHDA and CDR2 SQIVND (reference sequence). CDR3 bases: TGTGCCAGTCTTGCCCTGACAGGGGGCTATGGCTACACCTTC. Amino acids: CASLALTGGYGYTF. The variable domain in full, with the rest retrieved from reference TRBV19 and TRBJ1-2, is DGGITQSPKYLFRKEGQNVTLSCEQNLNHDAMYWYRQDPGQGLRLIYYSQIVNDFQKGDIAEGYSVSREKKESFPLTVTSAQKNPTAFYLCASLALTGGYGYTFGSGTRLTVV.

The chain combines TRBV7-9 with TRBJ1-2; a possible D gene is TRBD1 (5 bases). The germline gives CDR1 SEHNR, CDR2 FQNEAQ (reference sequence). The germline V and J ends were trimmed by 0 bases and 6 bases, with 14 bases remaining between them. This CDR3 contains 15 residues. The DNA for the CDR3 is TGTGCCAGCAGCTTAGCTCAGTTCCAGGGCCATGGCTACACCTTC. Protein sequence: CASSLAQFQGHGYTF.

This rearrangement joins TRBV4-1 to TRBJ2-1; either TRBD1 or TRBD2 may supply D (7 bases each). Trimming shortened V by 1 base and J by 2 bases, and 12 bases separated the two germline ends. The CDR3 has 16 residues. CDR1 and CDR2 from the germline V gene are MGHRA and YSYEKL. CDR3 region: CASSQGQGGAYNEQFF. As DNA, the CDR3 is TGCGCCAGCAGCCAAGGACAGGGAGGGGCCTACAATGAGCAGTTCTTC.

The chain couples TRBV9 to TRBJ2-2; D unresolved. Trimming took off 2 bases at V and 4 bases at J, with 6 bases between the two ends. Germline lookup yields CDR1 SGDLS and CDR2 YYNGEE. The CDR3 runs 13 residues. CDR3 loop: CASSVGFTGELFF. CDR3 nucleotides: TGTGCCAGCAGCGTTGGCTTCACCGGGGAGCTGTTTTTT.

The chain has TRBV28 and TRBJ2-7; possible D gene TRBD1, 6 bases. Per germline, CDR1 MDHEN and CDR2 SYDVKM. With 0 bases removed from V and 13 bases from J, the gap between germline ends came to 13 bases. The CDR3 extends over 12 amino acids. The DNA of the CDR3 is TGTGCCAGCAGTTTATGGGACAGCACAACATACTTC. It yields the protein CASSLWDSTTYF.